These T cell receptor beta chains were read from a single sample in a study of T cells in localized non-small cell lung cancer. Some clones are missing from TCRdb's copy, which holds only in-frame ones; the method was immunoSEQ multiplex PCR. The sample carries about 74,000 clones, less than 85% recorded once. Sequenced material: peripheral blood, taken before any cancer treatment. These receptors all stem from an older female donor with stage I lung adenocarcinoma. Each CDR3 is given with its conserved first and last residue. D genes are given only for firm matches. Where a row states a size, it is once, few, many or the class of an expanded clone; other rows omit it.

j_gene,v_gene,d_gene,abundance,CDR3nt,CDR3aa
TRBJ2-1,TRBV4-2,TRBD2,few,TGTGCCAGCAGCCAAGAATTGACTAGCGGGATCGGCGATGAGCAGTTCTTC,CASSQELTSGIGDEQFF
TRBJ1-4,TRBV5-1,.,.,TGCGCCAGCAGCCCGGTCGGGGGGCTAGTTGATGAAAAACTGTTTTTT,CASSPVGGLVDEKLFF
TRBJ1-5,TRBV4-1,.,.,TGCGCCAGCAGCCAAGAACGGGGGACTCAGCCCCAGCATTTT,CASSQERGTQPQHF
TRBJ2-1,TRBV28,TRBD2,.,TGTGCCAGCAGTTTCCCCGGGACTAACAATGAGCAGTTCTTC,CASSFPGTNNEQFF
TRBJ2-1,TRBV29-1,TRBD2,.,TGCAGCGTTGAAGATTTGGCTAGCGGGGTAGTCAATGAGCAGTTCTTC,CSVEDLASGVVNEQFF
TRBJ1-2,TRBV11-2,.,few,TGTGCCAGCAGCTTAGGACCCGGGTATGGCTACACCTTC,CASSLGPGYGYTF
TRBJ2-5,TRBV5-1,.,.,TGCGCCAGCAGCTTGTCCCGAGGGCGAGAGACCCAGTACTTC,CASSLSRGRETQYF
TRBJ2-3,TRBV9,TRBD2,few,TGTGCCAGCAGTCAACGGGACTACCGCACAGATACGCAGTATTTT,CASSQRDYRTDTQYF
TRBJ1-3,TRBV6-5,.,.,TGTGCCAGCAGTCAGACTGTTCGGGTAGGAAACACCATATATTTT,CASSQTVRVGNTIYF
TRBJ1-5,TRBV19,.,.,TGTGCCAGTAGTATCTTGACAGGTGGGATCCATCAGCCCCAGCATTTT,CASSILTGGIHQPQHF
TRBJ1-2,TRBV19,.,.,TGTGCCAGTAGTATCAGTCACAGGGCATTCTCCCATGGCTACACCTTC,CASSISHRAFSHGYTF
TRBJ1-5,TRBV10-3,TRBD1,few,TGTGCCATCGGGACAGGGGATAGCAATCAGCCCCAGCATTTT,CAIGTGDSNQPQHF
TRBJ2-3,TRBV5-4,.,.,TGTGCCAGCAGCCAATCGGCAGATACGCAGTATTTT,CASSQSADTQYF
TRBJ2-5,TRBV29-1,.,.,TGCAGCGTGGGGGACCAAGAGACCCAGTACTTC,CSVGDQETQYF
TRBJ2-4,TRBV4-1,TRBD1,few,TGCGCCAGCAGCCGCAGAACGGGACAGGTTGACGCCAAAAACATTCAGTACTTC,CASSRRTGQVDAKNIQYF
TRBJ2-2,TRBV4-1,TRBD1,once,TGCGCCAGCAGCCCCGGGACAGGGGGCATCGCCGGGGAGCTGTTTTTT,CASSPGTGGIAGELFF
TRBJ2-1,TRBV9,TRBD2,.,TGTGCCAGCAGCCCCTTAGAGGGAGCGGGAGGGCTCAATGAGCAGTTCTTC,CASSPLEGAGGLNEQFF
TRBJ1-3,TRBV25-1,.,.,TGTGCCAGCAGTAATATAGGCTTCTCTGGAAACACCATATATTTT,CASSNIGFSGNTIYF
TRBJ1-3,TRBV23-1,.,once,TGCGCCACCCCAGTCAATAACAGAGACCATGGAAACACCATATATTTT,CATPVNNRDHGNTIYF
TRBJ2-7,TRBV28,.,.,TGTGCCAGCAGAGGAGGCTACGAGCAGTACTTC,CASRGGYEQYF
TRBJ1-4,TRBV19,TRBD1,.,TGTGCCAGTAGTATAGGCATAATAACAGGGGGAGTTGAAAAACTGTTTTTT,CASSIGIITGGVEKLFF
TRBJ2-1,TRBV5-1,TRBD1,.,TGCGCCAGCTCGACAGGGCAATTTTACAATGAGCAGTTCTTC,CASSTGQFYNEQFF
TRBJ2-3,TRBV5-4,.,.,TGTGCCAGCAGCTTGAAAGGCACAGATACGCAGTATTTT,CASSLKGTDTQYF
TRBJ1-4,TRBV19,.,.,TGTGCCAGTAGTACGGGGGGACACGCAACTAATGAAAAACTGTTTTTT,CASSTGGHATNEKLFF
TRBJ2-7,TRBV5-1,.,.,TGCGCCAGCAGCTTGGGACTCACCTTCGGGGAGCAGTACTTC,CASSLGLTFGEQYF
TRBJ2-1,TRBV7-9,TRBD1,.,TGTGCCAGCAGCTTAGCTGACAGGGGGTCTCGGATCAATGAGCAGTTCTTC,CASSLADRGSRINEQFF
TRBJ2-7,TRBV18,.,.,TGTGCCAGCTCCCCTCTCGGGGGAAGCGAGCAGTACTTC,CASSPLGGSEQYF
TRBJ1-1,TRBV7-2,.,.,TGTGCCAGCAGCCCCGACCCCCAGGGAGCAGCTTTCTTT,CASSPDPQGAAFF
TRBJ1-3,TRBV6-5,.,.,TGTGCCAGCAGTTGGGACCGACGGCTCTCTGGAAACACCATATATTTT,CASSWDRRLSGNTIYF
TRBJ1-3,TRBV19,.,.,TGTGCCAGTAGTATAACCCCCGGGGGGTCTGGAAACACCATATATTTT,CASSITPGGSGNTIYF
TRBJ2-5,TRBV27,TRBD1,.,TGTGCCAGCAGTTTTGGCCAGGGGGCGCCGGAGACCCAGTACTTC,CASSFGQGAPETQYF
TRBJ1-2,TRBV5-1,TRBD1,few,TGCGCCAGCAGCTTCCAGGGGGAAGATTATGGCTACACCTTC,CASSFQGEDYGYTF
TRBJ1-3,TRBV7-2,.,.,TGTGCCAGCAGCTCGATACCAGGATCTGGAAACACCATATATTTT,CASSSIPGSGNTIYF
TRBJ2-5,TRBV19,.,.,TGTGCCAGTAGTACCGGGACTTGGTACCAAGAGACCCAGTACTTC,CASSTGTWYQETQYF
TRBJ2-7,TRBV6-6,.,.,TGTGCCAGCAGCCTAGGGTCCTACGAGCAGTACTTC,CASSLGSYEQYF
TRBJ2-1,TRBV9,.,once,TGTGCCAGCAGCCCCCAGGGAGTGGGGGGGCGCAATGAGCAGTTCTTC,CASSPQGVGGRNEQFF
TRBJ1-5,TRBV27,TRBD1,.,TGTGCCAGCAGTGCCAGCAGGGGGGATAGCAATCAGCCCCAGCATTTT,CASSASRGDSNQPQHF